This T cell receptor (beta chain) was observed in a study of blood T cell repertoires in COVID-19. Study-wide context: From the United States, Italy and Spain came samples of acute and convalescent COVID-19. The analysed material was cDNA or gDNA that came from T cells, B-cell-depleted T cells, or PBMCs.

As originally analysed: From reference gene primer amplification, estimates of nucleated cell counts were derived. The assay was immunoSEQ multiplex PCR, and TCRdb's table has in-frame clones only and misses some. D and trimming were read from the DNA, whereas the V and J calls and clone size are those reported in that table. The sample shows 140,000 to 150,000 clones, approximately 80% of them seen only once. Germline CDR1 reads MNHEY; CDR2 reads SVGAGI. The V gene lost 10 bases and the J gene lost 0 bases, with 16 bases spanning the gap. The CDR3 is 15 residues long. The sample consisted of peripheral blood. The chain carries TRBV6-5 and TRBJ1-3, with D maybe TRBD1 (6 bases). This clonotype originated in a middle-aged woman with active or convalescent COVID-19. The CDR3 region is CATEVQGHSGNTIYF. CDR3 coding DNA: TGTGCCACCGAAGTACAGGGACACTCTGGAAACACCATATATTTT.